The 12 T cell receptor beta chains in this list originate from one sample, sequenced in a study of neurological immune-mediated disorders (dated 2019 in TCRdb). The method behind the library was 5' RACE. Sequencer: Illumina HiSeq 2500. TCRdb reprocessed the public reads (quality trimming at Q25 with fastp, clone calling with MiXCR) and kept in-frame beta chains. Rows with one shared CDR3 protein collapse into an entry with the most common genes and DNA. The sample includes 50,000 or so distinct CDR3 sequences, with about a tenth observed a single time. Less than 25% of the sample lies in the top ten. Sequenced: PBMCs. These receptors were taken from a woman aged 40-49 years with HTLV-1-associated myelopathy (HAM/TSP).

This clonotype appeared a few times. CDR3 amino acids: CASSLEGGLAYTDTQYF. As DNA, the CDR3 is TGCGCCAGCAGCTTGGAAGGGGGTCTAGCCTACACAGATACGCAGTATTTT. The gene calls are TRBV5-1 and TRBJ2-3; tentative D call: TRBD1 (6 bases). CDR3 length: 17 residues. Germline V gene lookup returns CDR1 SGHRS and CDR2 YFSETQ. Trimming took 0 bases from V and 2 from J, leaving 16 bases between them.

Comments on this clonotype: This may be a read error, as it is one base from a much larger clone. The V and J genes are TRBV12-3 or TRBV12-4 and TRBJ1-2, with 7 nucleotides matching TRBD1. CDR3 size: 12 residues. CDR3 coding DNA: TGTTCCAGCAGTTCGACAGGGATTGGCTACACCTTC. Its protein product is CSSSSTGIGYTF.

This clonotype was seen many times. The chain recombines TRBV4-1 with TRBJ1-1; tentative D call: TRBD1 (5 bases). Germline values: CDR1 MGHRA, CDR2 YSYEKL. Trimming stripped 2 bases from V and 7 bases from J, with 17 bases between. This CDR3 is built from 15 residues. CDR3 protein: CASSQYPDSTSEAFF. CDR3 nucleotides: TGCGCCAGCAGCCAATATCCCGACAGTACCAGTGAAGCTTTCTTT.

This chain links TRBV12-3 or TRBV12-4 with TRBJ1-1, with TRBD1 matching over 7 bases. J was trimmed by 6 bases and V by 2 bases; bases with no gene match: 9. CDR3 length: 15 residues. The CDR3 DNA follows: TGTGCCAGCAGTTTATATGGCAGGGGGGACGCTGAAGCTTTCTTT. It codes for CASSLYGRGDAEAFF.

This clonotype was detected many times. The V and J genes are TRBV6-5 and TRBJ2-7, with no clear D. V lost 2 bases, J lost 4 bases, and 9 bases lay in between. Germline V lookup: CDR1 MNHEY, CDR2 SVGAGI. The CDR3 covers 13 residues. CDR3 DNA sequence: TGTGCCAGCAGTTACAACCCGGGTTACGAGCAGTACTTC. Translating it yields CASSYNPGYEQYF.

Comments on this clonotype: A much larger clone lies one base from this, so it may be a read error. The CDR3, as DNA: TGTGCCAGCATTAACAGGGTGAACACTGAAGCTTTCTTT. Translation: CASINRVNTEAFF. The V call is TRBV6-1, the J call TRBJ1-1; possible D gene TRBD1, 6 bases. From germline, CDR1 is MNHNS and CDR2 SASEGT. CDR3 size: 13 residues. Trimming took off 7 bases at V and 0 bases at J, with 9 bases between the two ends.

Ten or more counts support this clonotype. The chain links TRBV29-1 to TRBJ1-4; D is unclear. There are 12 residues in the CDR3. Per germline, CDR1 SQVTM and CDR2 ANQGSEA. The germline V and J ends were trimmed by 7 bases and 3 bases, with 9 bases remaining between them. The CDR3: CSGGRPNEKLFF. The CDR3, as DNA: TGCAGCGGAGGGAGGCCTAATGAAAAACTGTTTTTT.

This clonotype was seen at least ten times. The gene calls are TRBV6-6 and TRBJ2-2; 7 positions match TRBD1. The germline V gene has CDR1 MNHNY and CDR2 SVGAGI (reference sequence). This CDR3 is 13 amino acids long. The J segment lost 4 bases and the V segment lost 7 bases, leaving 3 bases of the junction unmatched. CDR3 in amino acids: CASNRGITGELFF. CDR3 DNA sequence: TGTGCCAGCAACAGGGGTATCACCGGGGAGCTGTTTTTT.

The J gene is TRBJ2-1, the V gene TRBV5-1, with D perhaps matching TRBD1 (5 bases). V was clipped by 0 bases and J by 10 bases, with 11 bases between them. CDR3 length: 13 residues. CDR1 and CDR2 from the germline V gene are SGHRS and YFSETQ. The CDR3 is CASSLAGPFEQFF. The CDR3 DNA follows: TGCGCCAGCAGCTTGGCAGGGCCGTTCGAGCAGTTCTTC.

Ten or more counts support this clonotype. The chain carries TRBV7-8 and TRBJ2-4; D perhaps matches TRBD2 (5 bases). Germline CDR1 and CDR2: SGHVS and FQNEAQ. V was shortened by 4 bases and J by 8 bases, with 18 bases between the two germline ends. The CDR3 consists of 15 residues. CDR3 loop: CASSSRDIPGDIQYF. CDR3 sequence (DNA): TGTGCCAGCAGCTCTCGAGACATTCCCGGGGACATTCAGTACTTC.

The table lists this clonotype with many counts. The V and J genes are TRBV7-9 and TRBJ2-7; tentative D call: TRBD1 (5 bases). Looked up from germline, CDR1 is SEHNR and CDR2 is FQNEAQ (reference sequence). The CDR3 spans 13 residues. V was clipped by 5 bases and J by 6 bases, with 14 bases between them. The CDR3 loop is CASSPSVGVEQYF. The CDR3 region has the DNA TGTGCCAGCAGCCCCTCGGTAGGGGTCGAGCAGTACTTC.

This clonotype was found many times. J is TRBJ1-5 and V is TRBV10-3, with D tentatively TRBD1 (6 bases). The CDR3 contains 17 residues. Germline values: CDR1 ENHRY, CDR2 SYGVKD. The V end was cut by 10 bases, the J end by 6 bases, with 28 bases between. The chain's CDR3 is CATSSRGGVPSTQPQHF. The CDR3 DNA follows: TGTGCCACTTCCTCGAGGGGGGGTGTACCGTCGACTCAGCCCCAGCATTTT.